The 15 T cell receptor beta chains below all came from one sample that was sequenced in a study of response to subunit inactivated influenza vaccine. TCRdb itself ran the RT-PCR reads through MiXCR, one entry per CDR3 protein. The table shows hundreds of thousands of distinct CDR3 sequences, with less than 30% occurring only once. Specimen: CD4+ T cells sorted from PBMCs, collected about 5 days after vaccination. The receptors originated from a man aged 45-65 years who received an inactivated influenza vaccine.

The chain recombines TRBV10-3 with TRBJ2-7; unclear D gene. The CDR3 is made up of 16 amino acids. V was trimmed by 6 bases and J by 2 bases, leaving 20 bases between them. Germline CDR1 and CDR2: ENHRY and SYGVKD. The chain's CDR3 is CAISEVYGGAAYEQYF. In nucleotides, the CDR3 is TGTGCCATCAGCGAGGTTTACGGCGGTGCCGCCTACGAGCAGTACTTC.

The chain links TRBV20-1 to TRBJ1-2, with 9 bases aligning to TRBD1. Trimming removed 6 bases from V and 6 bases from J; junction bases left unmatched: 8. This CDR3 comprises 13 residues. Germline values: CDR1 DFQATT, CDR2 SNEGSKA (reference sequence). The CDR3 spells CSAGGTGKDGYTF. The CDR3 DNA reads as TGCAGTGCCGGAGGGACAGGGAAGGATGGCTACACCTTC.

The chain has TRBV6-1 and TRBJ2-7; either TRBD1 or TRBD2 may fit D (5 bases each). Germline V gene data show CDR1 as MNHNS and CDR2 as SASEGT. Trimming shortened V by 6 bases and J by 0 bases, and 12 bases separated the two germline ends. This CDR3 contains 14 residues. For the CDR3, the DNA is TGTGCCAGCAGACGGACGGGGACCTCCTACGAGCAGTACTTC. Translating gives CASRRTGTSYEQYF.

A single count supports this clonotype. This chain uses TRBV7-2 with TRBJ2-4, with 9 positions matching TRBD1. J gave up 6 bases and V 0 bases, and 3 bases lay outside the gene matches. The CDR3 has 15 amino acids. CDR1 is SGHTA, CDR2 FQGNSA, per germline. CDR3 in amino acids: CASSLALGQGNIQYF. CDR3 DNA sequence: TGTGCCAGCAGCTTAGCGTTGGGACAGGGAAACATTCAGTACTTC. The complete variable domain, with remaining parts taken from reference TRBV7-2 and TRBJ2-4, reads GAGVSQSPSNKVTEKGKDVELRCDPISGHTALYWYRQSLGQGLEFLIYFQGNSAPDKSGLPSDRFSAERTGGSVSTLTIQRTQQEDSAVYLCASSLALGQGNIQYFGAGTRLSVL.

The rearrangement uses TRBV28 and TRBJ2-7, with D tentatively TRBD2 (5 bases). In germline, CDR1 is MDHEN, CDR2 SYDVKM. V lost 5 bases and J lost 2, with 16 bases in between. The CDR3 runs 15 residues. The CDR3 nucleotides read TGTGCCAGCAGTCCGTTTCGGCGGGCCGCCTACGAGCAGTACTTC. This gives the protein CASSPFRRAAYEQYF.

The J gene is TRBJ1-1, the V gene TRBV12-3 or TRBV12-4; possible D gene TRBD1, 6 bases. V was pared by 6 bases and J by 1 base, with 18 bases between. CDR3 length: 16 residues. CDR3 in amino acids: CASSGDRRGWNTEAFF. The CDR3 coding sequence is TGTGCCAGCAGCGGTGACAGGAGGGGGTGGAACACTGAAGCTTTCTTT.

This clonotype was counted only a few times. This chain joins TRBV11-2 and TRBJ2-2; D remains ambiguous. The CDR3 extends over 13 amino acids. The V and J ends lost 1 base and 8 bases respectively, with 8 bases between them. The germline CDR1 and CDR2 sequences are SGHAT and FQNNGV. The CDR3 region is CASSLVRSGELFF. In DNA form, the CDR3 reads TGTGCCAGCAGCTTAGTAAGGTCGGGGGAGCTGTTTTTT. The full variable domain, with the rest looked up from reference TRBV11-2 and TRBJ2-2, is EAGVAQSPRYKIIEKRQSVAFWCNPISGHATLYWYQQILGQGPKLLIQFQNNGVVDDSQLPKDRFSAERLKGVDSTLKIQPAKLEDSAVYLCASSLVRSGELFFGEGSRLTVL.

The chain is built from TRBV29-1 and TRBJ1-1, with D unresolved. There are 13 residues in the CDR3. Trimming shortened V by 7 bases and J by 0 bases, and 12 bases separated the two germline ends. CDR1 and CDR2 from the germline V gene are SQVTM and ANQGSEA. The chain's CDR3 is CSALRGLNTEAFF. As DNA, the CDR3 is TGCAGCGCCCTAAGAGGACTGAACACTGAAGCTTTCTTT. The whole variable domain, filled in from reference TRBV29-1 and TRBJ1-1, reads SAVISQKPSRDICQRGTSLTIQCQVDSQVTMMFWYRQQPGQSLTLIATANQGSEATYESGFVIDKFPISRPNLTFSTLTVSNMSPEDSSIYLCSALRGLNTEAFFGQGTRLTVV.

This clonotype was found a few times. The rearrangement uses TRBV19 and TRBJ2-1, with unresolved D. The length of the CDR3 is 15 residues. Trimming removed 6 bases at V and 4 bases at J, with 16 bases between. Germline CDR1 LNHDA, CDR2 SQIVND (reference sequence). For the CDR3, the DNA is TGTGCCAGTAGCAGTAGAGTACATACTTACAATGAGCAGTTCTTC. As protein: CASSSRVHTYNEQFF.

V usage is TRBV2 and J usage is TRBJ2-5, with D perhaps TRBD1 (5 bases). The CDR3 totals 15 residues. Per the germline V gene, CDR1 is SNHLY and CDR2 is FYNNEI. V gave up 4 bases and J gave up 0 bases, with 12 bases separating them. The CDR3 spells CASSVPPRDQETQYF. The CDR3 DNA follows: TGTGCCAGCAGTGTCCCCCCCAGGGACCAAGAGACCCAGTACTTC.

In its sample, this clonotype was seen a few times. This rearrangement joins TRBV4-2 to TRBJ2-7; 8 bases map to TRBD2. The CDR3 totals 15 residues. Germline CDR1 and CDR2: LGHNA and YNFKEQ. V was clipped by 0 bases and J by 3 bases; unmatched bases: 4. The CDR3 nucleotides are TGTGCCAGCAGCCAAGAAACCAGCGGGGGCTACGAGCAGTACTTC. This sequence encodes CASSQETSGGYEQYF.

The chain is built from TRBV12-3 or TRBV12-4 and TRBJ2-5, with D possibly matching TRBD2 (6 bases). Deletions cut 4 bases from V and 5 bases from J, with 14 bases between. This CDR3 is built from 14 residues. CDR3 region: CASSSLGTLETQYF. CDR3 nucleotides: TGTGCCAGCAGTTCACTCGGGACTCTCGAGACCCAGTACTTC.

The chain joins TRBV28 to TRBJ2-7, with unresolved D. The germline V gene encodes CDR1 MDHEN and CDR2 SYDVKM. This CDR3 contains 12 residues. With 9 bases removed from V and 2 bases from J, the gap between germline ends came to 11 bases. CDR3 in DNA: TGTGCCAGTTACGGTCGCCCCTACGAGCAGTACTTC. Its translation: CASYGRPYEQYF.

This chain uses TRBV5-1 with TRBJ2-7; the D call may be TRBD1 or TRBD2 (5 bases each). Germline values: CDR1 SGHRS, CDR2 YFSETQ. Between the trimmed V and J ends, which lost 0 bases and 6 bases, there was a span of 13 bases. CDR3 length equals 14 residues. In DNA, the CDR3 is TGCGCCAGCAGCTTGGGGGACCCAAGTGGCGAGCAGTACTTC. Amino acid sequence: CASSLGDPSGEQYF.

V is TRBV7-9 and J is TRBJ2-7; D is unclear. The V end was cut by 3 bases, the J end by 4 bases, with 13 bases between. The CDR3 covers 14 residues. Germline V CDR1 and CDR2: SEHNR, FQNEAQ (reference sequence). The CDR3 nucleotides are TGTGCCAGCAGCTTTAATCGGGTTTGGTACGAGCAGTACTTC. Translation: CASSFNRVWYEQYF.